The 24 T cell receptor beta chains listed next were all sequenced from one sample in a study of cytomegalovirus exposure and HLA in healthy donors. The PCR employed 60 Vbeta primers together with 13 Jbeta primers. Produced via immunoSEQ multiplex PCR; TCRdb's table is partial and in-frame only. The sample has 95,000 or so clones; under 90% are singletons. Sequenced: PBMCs. These receptor sequences come from a woman aged 70-85 years in good health and CMV-seropositive.

This chain links TRBV11-2 with TRBJ1-3, with D unresolved. Germline assignment: CDR1 SGHAT and CDR2 FQNNGV. CDR3 size: 15 residues. Between the trimmed V and J ends, which lost 1 base and 1 base, there was a span of 8 bases. The CDR3 loop reads CASSLGGHSGNTIYF. The CDR3 DNA reads TGTGCCAGCAGCTTAGGCGGTCATTCTGGAAACACCATATATTTT.

The table lists this clone with a few counts. V usage is TRBV15 and J usage is TRBJ2-5, with D maybe TRBD1 (5 bases). V was pared by 0 bases and J by 2 bases, with 10 bases between. CDR1 and CDR2 from the germline V gene are LNHNV and YYDKDF (reference sequence). This CDR3 has 15 amino acids. The CDR3 sequence: CATSRDPGQQETQYF. The CDR3 region has the DNA TGTGCCACCAGCAGAGATCCAGGGCAGCAAGAGACCCAGTACTTC.

The CDR3 sequence: CASRRLAGPTDTQYF. CDR3 sequence (DNA): TGTGCCAGTCGGAGACTAGCGGGGCCCACAGATACGCAGTATTTT. The V call is TRBV27, the J call TRBJ2-3; the match to TRBD2 covers 11 bases. The V and J ends lost 9 bases and 2 bases, in that order; junction bases with no gene match: 7. Germline assignment: CDR1 MNHEY and CDR2 SMNVEV (reference sequence). The CDR3 runs 15 residues.

This clone was detected only a few times. The chain employs TRBV4-3 and TRBJ1-2, with 10 bases fitting TRBD1. This CDR3 has 14 amino acids. J gave up 6 bases and V 4 bases, and 5 bases lay outside the gene matches. Germline values: CDR1 LGHNA, CDR2 YSLEER. The DNA of the CDR3 is TGCGCCAGCAGCCCGACGGGACAGGGGAATGGCTACACCTTC. Protein product: CASSPTGQGNGYTF.

This chain links TRBV5-6 with TRBJ2-2; TRBD2 agrees at 10 bases. Germline CDR1 reads SGHDT; CDR2 reads YYEEEE. The CDR3 runs 14 residues. V was clipped by 5 bases and J by 6 bases; unmatched bases: 4. The CDR3 DNA is TGTGCCAGCAGGAAGCGGGAGGGCCCCGGGGAGCTGTTTTTT. This sequence encodes CASRKREGPGELFF.

This clone was recorded once. The chain recombines TRBV9 with TRBJ2-1; 13 nucleotides line up with TRBD2. V was clipped by 2 bases and J by 2 bases; unmatched bases: 10. CDR3 length: 19 residues. The germline V gene has CDR1 SGDLS and CDR2 YYNGEE. The CDR3 spells CASSVRTSGRMVAYNEQFF. DNA of the CDR3: TGTGCCAGCAGCGTCCGGACTAGCGGGAGAATGGTAGCCTACAATGAGCAGTTCTTC.

Notes on this clone: The CDR3 end shows no conserved phenylalanine or tryptophan, and so a read error is likely. The DNA is left out, because the CDR3 cannot be placed on it with certainty; the CDR3 is given as TCRdb lists it. The rearrangement joins TRBV20-1 to TRBJ1-2. Per the germline V gene, CDR1 is DFQATT and CDR2 is SNEGSKA (reference sequence). The CDR3 spans 10 amino acids, including both terminal residues. CDR3 in amino acids: CSASLLGRPQ.

V gene TRBV29-1 combines with J gene TRBJ2-3; TRBD1 agrees at 8 bases. This CDR3 is built from 13 residues. CDR1 and CDR2 from the germline V gene are SQVTM and ANQGSEA. With 4 bases clipped from V and 3 bases from J, the junction kept 3 bases outside the gene matches. The CDR3 bases are TGCAGCGTTGGACAGGGGAGGACAGATACGCAGTATTTT. It encodes CSVGQGRTDTQYF.

This clone was recorded a few times. This rearrangement joins TRBV7-6 to TRBJ2-5; D remains ambiguous. V was trimmed by 5 bases and J by 5 bases, leaving 15 bases between them. There are 14 residues in the CDR3. The germline V gene has CDR1 SGHVS and CDR2 FNYEAQ. CDR3 bases: TGTGCCAGCAGCCCCCCCCCGGGTTGGGAGACCCAGTACTTC. Translating it yields CASSPPPGWETQYF.

The chain is built from TRBV29-1 and TRBJ1-3; TRBD1 might be the D (5 bases). Per germline, CDR1 SQVTM and CDR2 ANQGSEA. The CDR3 runs to 15 residues. The ends were cut back, 4 bases at V and 3 bases at J, with 16 bases in the middle. CDR3 sequence (DNA): TGCAGCGTTGCTATACAGGATCCCGGTGGAAACACCATATATTTT. Its translation is CSVAIQDPGGNTIYF.

The chain links TRBV5-1 to TRBJ2-1, with 13 bases that match TRBD2. Germline trimming cut 5 bases from V and 4 bases from J; bases unmatched to any gene: 9. Germline V CDR1 and CDR2: SGHRS, YFSETQ. The CDR3 covers 17 residues. The CDR3 here is CASSSLGGLAGYNEQFF. In DNA, the CDR3 is TGCGCCAGCAGTTCCCTCGGGGGACTAGCGGGGTACAATGAGCAGTTCTTC.

The chain couples TRBV27 to TRBJ1-3; 7 positions agree with TRBD1. CDR3 length equals 15 residues. With 7 bases clipped from V and 2 bases from J, the junction kept 8 bases outside the gene matches. Germline V gene sequence: CDR1 MNHEY, CDR2 SMNVEV (reference sequence). The CDR3 region has the DNA TGTGCCAGCACTCTTAGACAGGGAACTGGAAACACCATATATTTT. This encodes CASTLRQGTGNTIYF.

The chain recombines TRBV5-1 with TRBJ1-1; D is possibly TRBD1 (5 bases). Per the germline V gene, CDR1 is SGHRS and CDR2 is YFSETQ. The CDR3 runs 14 residues. V lost 5 bases, J lost 0 bases, and 11 bases lay in between. CDR3 loop: CASSWGGMNTEAFF. The CDR3, as DNA: TGCGCCAGCAGTTGGGGGGGAATGAACACTGAAGCTTTCTTT.

This chain joins TRBV19 and TRBJ2-7; tentative D call: TRBD2 (6 bases). Between the trimmed V and J ends, which lost 5 bases and 1 base, there was a span of 9 bases. The CDR3 sequence is 13 residues long. CDR1 and CDR2 from the germline V gene are LNHDA and SQIVND (reference sequence). CDR3 sequence reads: CASSFAGSYEQYF. DNA of the CDR3: TGTGCCAGTAGTTTTGCGGGATCCTACGAGCAGTACTTC.

This chain's CDR3 is CASRIGGTDNYGYTF. CDR3 in DNA: TGCGCCAGCAGAATCGGAGGGACAGATAACTATGGCTACACCTTC. The chain carries TRBV5-1 and TRBJ1-2; 7 bases fit TRBD1. V gave up 5 bases and J gave up 1 base; unmatched junction bases: 8. The CDR3 length is 15 residues. CDR1 is SGHRS, CDR2 YFSETQ, per germline.

The chain has TRBV7-2 and TRBJ2-7; D possibly corresponds to TRBD2 (5 bases). The CDR3 totals 15 residues. Trimming removed 1 base at V and 4 bases at J, with 14 bases between. Germline CDR1 is SGHTA and CDR2 is FQGNSA. The CDR3 DNA follows: TGTGCCAGCAGCTTAGGGCCATCCTCGGGGTACGAGCAGTACTTC. It codes for CASSLGPSSGYEQYF.

In DNA form, the CDR3 reads TGTGCCACCAGCAGGGGAATACAGGGTGAAAACATTCAGTACTTC. Its protein is CATSRGIQGENIQYF. The chain has TRBV15 and TRBJ2-4, with D possibly TRBD1 on 6 matching bases. Germline CDR1 and CDR2: LNHNV and YYDKDF (reference sequence). This CDR3 region has 15 residues. V was shortened by 3 bases and J by 5 bases, with 14 bases between the two germline ends.

The chain recombines TRBV11-2 with TRBJ2-3; D not resolved. Per the germline V gene, CDR1 is SGHAT and CDR2 is FQNNGV. The CDR3 loop spans 13 amino acids. V was clipped by 2 bases and J by 4 bases, with 7 bases between them. The CDR3 loop reads CASSLTVADTQYF. The DNA of the CDR3 is TGTGCCAGCAGCTTAACGGTGGCAGATACGCAGTATTTT.

This rearrangement joins TRBV5-1 to TRBJ2-3; 16 bases are a match to TRBD2. This CDR3 has 18 amino acids. V lost 4 bases to trimming and J lost 5 bases; unmatched junction nucleotides: 10. Germline V lookup: CDR1 SGHRS, CDR2 YFSETQ. The CDR3 DNA follows: TGCGCCAGCAGCCAAACCGGGACTAGCGGGAGGGCCATAGATACGCAGTATTTT. It translates to CASSQTGTSGRAIDTQYF. Based on the CDR3 plus reference TRBV5-1 and TRBJ2-3, the full variable domain is KAGVTQTPRYLIKTRGQQVTLSCSPISGHRSVSWYQQTPGQGLQFLFEYFSETQRNKGNFPGRFSGRQFSNSRSEMNVSTLELGDSALYLCASSQTGTSGRAIDTQYFGPGTRLTVL.

The chain links TRBV7-2 to TRBJ1-5, with D maybe TRBD1 (6 bases). The CDR3 runs 15 residues. Germline loops: CDR1 SGHTA, CDR2 FQGNSA. V lost 5 bases and J lost 0, with 11 bases in between. CDR3 DNA: TGTGCCAGCAGCCCGGACAGACTTAGCAATCAGCCCCAGCATTTT. Protein: CASSPDRLSNQPQHF.

The sample holds one count of this clone. The rearrangement joins TRBV5-1 to TRBJ2-5; D not certain. The DNA end lines up better with TRBJ2-7; the J call may be wrong. The CDR3 spans 15 residues. Germline values: CDR1 SGHRS, CDR2 YFSETQ. The CDR3 DNA reads as TGCGCCAGCAGCTTGGAGTCCCGTAGCTCCTACGAGCAGTACTTC. Amino acids: CASSLESRSSYEQYF.

This clone was seen a handful of times. The chain recombines TRBV5-5 with TRBJ1-2; D is possibly TRBD1 (6 bases). CDR3 length: 14 residues. V was cut by 6 bases and J by 2 bases, with 14 bases left in between. Per germline, CDR1 SGHKS and CDR2 YYEKEE (reference sequence). The CDR3 DNA reads TGTGCCAGCACAACCAGGGGAGAGAACTATGGCTACACCTTC. Its translation: CASTTRGENYGYTF.

This chain connects TRBV6-5 to TRBJ1-3, with TRBD1 as a possible D gene (5 bases). The CDR3 sequence is 14 residues long. V was pared by 6 bases and J by 2 bases, with 11 bases between. Per germline, CDR1 MNHEY and CDR2 SVGAGI. Here the CDR3 reads CASSKGLTGNTIYF. CDR3 coding DNA: TGTGCCAGCAGCAAGGGGTTAACTGGAAACACCATATATTTT.

This clone was seen a handful of times. The chain is built from TRBV6-6 and TRBJ2-1, with 8 bases aligning to TRBD2. CDR1 and CDR2 from the germline V gene are MNHNY and SVGAGI (reference sequence). The junction had 15 bases not matched to a gene; V was cut back by 6 bases and J by 8 bases. CDR3 length equals 16 residues. Here the CDR3 reads CASSPPSSGRGDEQFF. The CDR3 DNA reads TGTGCCAGCAGCCCCCCCTCTAGCGGGCGAGGGGATGAGCAGTTCTTC.